The entry below gives a single T cell receptor beta chain sequence along with its context. The data stem from a study of blood T cells in healthy people across ages. Overall study context: Template switching captured about one barcoded beta molecule per two T cells.

CDR3 length: 17 amino acids. V lost 1 base and J lost 0, with 15 bases in between. Germline lookup yields CDR1 DFQATT and CDR2 SNEGSKA (reference sequence). A second PCR, run for roughly 7 to 12 cycles, used a sample-barcoded 5' primer plus a J-beta primer mix. Each TCR beta cDNA got a 12-nucleotide random molecular identifier. MiXCR, applied by TCRdb to the 5' RACE reads, yields one record per CDR3 protein. This sample has more than 650,000 distinct CDR3 sequences, with about 24% found just once. The J gene is TRBJ1-4, the V gene TRBV20-1; no firm D call. This clonotype originated in a man in his sixties or seventies in good health. Sequencing input: blood. CDR3 region: CSARAGHWAATNEKLFF. CDR3 sequence (DNA): TGCAGTGCTAGAGCGGGCCATTGGGCCGCAACTAATGAAAAACTGTTTTTT.